The clone carrying this TCR beta chain has more than one count but fewer than ten. The record originates from a study of control samples from healthy donors and cancer patients. This CDR3 has 15 amino acids. The V and J ends lost 0 bases and 4 bases, in that order; junction bases with no gene match: 0. The germline V gene encodes CDR1 MRHNA and CDR2 SNTAGT. Profiling relied on immunoSEQ multiplex PCR, and the TCRdb table lists in-frame clones only, not all of them. The sample shows 20,000 to 25,000 clones, around nine tenths of them seen only once. The chain recombines TRBV6-4 with TRBJ2-2; 9 positions agree with TRBD2. The sequenced material came from PBMCs. The receptor was derived from a woman aged 55-70 years with head and neck cancer. The CDR3 region is CASSDSREGTGELFF. CDR3 in DNA: TGTGCCAGCAGTGACTCGCGGGAGGGCACCGGGGAGCTGTTTTTT.